This T cell receptor beta chain stems from a study of T cell clones after liver transplantation. For the study at large: A pre-transplant mixed lymphocyte reaction with TCRbeta sequencing defined graft-donor-reactive clones followed in post-transplant blood. Blood was drawn pre-transplant, before withdrawal, and after full or failed withdrawal.

Only in-frame clones appear in the TCRdb table, and some are missing; sequencing was by immunoSEQ multiplex PCR. This sample has approximately 72,000 clones, with roughly 90% found just once. The sequenced sample was CD4+ T cells from blood, obtained before liver transplant. The source is a human donor who received a liver transplant.

CDR3 region: CASSPGHRETQYF. For the CDR3, the DNA is TGCGCCAGCAGCCCGGGACATCGAGAGACCCAGTACTTC. The genes are TRBV5-1 and TRBJ2-5; tentatively, D is TRBD1 (6 bases). Germline CDR1 reads SGHRS; CDR2 reads YFSETQ. The CDR3 covers 13 residues. V was cut by 4 bases and J by 4 bases, with 11 bases left in between.